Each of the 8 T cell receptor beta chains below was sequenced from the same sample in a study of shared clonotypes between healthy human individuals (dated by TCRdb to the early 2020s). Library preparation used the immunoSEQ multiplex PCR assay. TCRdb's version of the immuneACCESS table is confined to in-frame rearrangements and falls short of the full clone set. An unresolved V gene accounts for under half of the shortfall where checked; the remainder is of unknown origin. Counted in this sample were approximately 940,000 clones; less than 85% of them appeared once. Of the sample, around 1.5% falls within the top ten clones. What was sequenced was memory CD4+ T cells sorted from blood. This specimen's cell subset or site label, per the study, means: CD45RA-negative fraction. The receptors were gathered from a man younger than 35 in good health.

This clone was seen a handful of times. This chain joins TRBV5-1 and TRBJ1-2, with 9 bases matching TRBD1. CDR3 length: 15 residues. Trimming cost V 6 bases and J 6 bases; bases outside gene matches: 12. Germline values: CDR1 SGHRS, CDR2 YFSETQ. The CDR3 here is CASTPYTGGRDGYTF. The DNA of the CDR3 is TGCGCCAGCACCCCCTACACAGGGGGCAGGGATGGCTACACCTTC.

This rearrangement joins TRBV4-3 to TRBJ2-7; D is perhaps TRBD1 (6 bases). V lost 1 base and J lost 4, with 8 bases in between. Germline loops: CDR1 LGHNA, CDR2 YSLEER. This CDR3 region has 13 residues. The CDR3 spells CASSQGQEYEQYF. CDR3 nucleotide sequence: TGCGCCAGCAGCCAAGGACAGGAGTACGAGCAGTACTTC.

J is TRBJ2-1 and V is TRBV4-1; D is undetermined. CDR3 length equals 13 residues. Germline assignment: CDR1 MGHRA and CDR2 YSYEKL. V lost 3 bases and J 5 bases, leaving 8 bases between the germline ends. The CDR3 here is CASSHRPDNEQFF. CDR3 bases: TGCGCCAGCAGCCACCGACCAGACAATGAGCAGTTCTTC.

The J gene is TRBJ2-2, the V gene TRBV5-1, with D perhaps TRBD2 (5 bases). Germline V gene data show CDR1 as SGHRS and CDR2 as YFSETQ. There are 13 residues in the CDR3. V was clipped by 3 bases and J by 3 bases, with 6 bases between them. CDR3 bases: TGCGCCAGCAGCTGGGAGTACACCGGGGAGCTGTTTTTT. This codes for CASSWEYTGELFF.

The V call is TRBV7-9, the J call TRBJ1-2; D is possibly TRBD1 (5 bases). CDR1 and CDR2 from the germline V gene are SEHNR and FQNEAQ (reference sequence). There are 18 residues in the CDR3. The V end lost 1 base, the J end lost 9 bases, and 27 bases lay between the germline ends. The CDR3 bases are TGTGCCAGCAGCTTAGATGTTCGCGGGAGGGTGGGGGACCATCGCTACACCTTC. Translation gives CASSLDVRGRVGDHRYTF.

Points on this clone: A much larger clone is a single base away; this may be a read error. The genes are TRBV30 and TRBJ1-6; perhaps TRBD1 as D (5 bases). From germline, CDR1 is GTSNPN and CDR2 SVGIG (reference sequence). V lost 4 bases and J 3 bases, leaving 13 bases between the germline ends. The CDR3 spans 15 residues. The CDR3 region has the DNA TGTGCCTGGACACCTCCGGGGGACTATAATTCACCCCTCCACTTT. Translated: CAWTPPGDYNSPLHF. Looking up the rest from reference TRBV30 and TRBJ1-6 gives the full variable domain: SQTIHQWPATLVQPVGSPLSLECTVEGTSNPNLYWYRQAAGRGLQLLFYSVGIGQISSEVPQNLSASRPQDRQFILSSKKLLLSDSGFYLCAWTPPGDYNSPLHFGNGTRLTVT.

CDR3: CASRGGWDSPLHF. In DNA form, the CDR3 reads TGTGCCAGCAGGGGTGGTTGGGATTCACCCCTCCACTTT. The chain employs TRBV28 and TRBJ1-6, with D unresolved. Germline loops: CDR1 MDHEN, CDR2 SYDVKM. CDR3 length: 13 residues. Trimming took off 6 bases at V and 8 bases at J, with 11 bases between the two ends.

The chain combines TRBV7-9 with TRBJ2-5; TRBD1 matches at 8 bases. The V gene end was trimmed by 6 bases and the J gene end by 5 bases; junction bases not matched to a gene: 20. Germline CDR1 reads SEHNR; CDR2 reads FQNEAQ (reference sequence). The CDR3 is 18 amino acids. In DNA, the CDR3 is TGTGCCAGCAGTTTCAGTGAGACAGGGGCAGTCTCGGTCGAGACCCAGTACTTC. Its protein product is CASSFSETGAVSVETQYF.